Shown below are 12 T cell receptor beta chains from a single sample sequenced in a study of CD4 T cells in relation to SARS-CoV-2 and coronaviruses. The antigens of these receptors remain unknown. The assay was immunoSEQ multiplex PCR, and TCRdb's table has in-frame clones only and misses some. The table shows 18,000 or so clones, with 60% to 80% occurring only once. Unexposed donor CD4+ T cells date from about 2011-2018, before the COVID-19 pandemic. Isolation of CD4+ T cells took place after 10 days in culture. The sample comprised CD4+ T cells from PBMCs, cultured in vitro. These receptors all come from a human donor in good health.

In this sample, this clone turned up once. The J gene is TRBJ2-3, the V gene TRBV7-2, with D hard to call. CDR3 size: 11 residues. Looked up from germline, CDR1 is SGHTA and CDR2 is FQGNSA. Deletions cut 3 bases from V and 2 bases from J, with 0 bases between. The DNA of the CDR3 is TGTGCCAGCAGCTTCACAGATACGCAGTATTTT. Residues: CASSFTDTQYF.

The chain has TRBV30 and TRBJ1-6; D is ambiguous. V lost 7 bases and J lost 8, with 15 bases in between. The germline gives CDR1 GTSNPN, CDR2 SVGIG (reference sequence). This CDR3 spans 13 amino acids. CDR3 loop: CASTPLMDSPLHF. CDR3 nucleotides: TGTGCCTCGACCCCCTTGATGGATTCACCCCTCCACTTT.

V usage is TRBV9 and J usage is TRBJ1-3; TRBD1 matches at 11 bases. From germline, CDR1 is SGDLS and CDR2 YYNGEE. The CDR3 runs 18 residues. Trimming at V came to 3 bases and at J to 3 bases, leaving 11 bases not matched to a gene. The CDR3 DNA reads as TGTGCCAGCAGCGCCGGCGGCGGACAGGGGGCTAGTGGAAACACCATATATTTT. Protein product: CASSAGGGQGASGNTIYF.

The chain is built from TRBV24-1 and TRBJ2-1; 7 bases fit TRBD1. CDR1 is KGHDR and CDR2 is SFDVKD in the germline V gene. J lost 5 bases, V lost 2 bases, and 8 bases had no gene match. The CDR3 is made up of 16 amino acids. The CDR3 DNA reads TGTGCCACCAGTGATTATGGGCAGGGGGATGACAATGAGCAGTTCTTC. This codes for CATSDYGQGDDNEQFF.

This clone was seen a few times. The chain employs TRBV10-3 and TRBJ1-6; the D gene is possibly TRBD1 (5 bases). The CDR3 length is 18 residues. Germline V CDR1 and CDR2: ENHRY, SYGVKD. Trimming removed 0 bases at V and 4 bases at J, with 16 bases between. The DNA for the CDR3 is TGTGCCATCAGTGAGTCGGGGCCCTCCCCGAGGTATAATTCACCCCTCCACTTT. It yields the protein CAISESGPSPRYNSPLHF.

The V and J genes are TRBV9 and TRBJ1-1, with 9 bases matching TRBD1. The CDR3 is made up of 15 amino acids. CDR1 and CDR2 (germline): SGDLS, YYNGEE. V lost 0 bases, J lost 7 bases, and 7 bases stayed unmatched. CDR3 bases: TGTGCCAGCAGCGTAGACGGGACAGGGAACGTTGAAGCTTTCTTT. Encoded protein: CASSVDGTGNVEAFF.

DNA of the CDR3: TGTGCCAGCAGTAAATTATTGGACGCCGTTGAGCAGTTCTTC. This gives the protein CASSKLLDAVEQFF. The chain couples TRBV6-5 to TRBJ2-1, with D hard to call. Trimming cost V 5 bases and J 9 bases, with 17 bases left between them. In germline, CDR1 is MNHEY, CDR2 SVGAGI. The CDR3 runs 14 residues.

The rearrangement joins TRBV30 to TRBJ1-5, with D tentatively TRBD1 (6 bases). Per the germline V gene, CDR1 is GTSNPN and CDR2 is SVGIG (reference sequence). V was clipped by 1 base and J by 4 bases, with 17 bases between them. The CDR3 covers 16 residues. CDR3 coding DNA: TGTGCCTGGAGTGGCGGGGGGGGGCGCGGGAATCAGCCCCAGCATTTT. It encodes CAWSGGGGRGNQPQHF. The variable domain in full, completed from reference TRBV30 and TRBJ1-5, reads SQTIHQWPATLVQPVGSPLSLECTVEGTSNPNLYWYRQAAGRGLQLLFYSVGIGQISSEVPQNLSASRPQDRQFILSSKKLLLSDSGFYLCAWSGGGGRGNQPQHFGDGTRLSIL.

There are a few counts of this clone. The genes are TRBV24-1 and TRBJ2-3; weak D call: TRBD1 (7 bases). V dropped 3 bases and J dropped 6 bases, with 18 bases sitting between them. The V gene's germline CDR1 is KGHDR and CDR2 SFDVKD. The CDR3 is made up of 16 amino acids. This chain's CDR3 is CATSDLQGGAVDTQYF. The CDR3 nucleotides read TGTGCCACCAGTGATCTCCAGGGGGGCGCTGTGGATACGCAGTATTTT.

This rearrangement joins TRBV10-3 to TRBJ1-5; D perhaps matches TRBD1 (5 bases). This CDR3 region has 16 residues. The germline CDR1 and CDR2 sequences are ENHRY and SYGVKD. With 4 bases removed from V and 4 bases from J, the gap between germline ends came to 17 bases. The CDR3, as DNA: TGTGCCATCAGTGGGTCTGGGGCAGGGTTAAATCAGCCCCAGCATTTT. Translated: CAISGSGAGLNQPQHF.

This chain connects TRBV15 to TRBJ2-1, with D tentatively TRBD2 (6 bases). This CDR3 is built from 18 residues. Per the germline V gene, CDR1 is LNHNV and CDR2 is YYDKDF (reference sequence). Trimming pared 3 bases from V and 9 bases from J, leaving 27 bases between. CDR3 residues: CATSSREFFGTRRGEQFF. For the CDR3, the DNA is TGTGCCACCAGCAGTAGGGAGTTCTTCGGGACTCGCCGGGGTGAGCAGTTCTTC.

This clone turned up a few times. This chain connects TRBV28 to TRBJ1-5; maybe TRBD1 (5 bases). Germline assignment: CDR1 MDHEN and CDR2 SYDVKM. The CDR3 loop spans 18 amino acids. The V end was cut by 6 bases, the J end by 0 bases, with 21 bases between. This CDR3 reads CASRKRGGSGFSNQPQHF. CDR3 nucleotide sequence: TGTGCCAGCAGGAAGCGGGGGGGGTCGGGGTTTAGCAATCAGCCCCAGCATTTT.